The present TCR beta chain was sequenced within a study of T cell repertoires in cytomegalovirus infection. This clonotype was observed at least ten times. TCRdb analysed the reads with MiXCR anew, one entry per CDR3 protein. This sample carries about 360,000 distinct CDR3 sequences, roughly 18% of them seen once, and the ten largest clones take approximately 8%. J was trimmed by 0 bases and V by 7 bases; bases with no gene match: 5. This CDR3 comprises 15 residues. The germline V gene has CDR1 MNHNS and CDR2 SASEGT. This clonotype was sampled from a human donor in good health (CMV status not recorded). Some clones in this sample may be carry-over from other donors' samples. The specimen sequenced was PBMCs. J is TRBJ2-7 and V is TRBV6-1; 11 nucleotides align to TRBD2. CDR3 nucleotides: TGTGCCAGCAACAACGGACTAGCGGGCTCCTACGAGCAGTACTTC. Residues: CASNNGLAGSYEQYF.